This entry lists 21 T cell receptor beta chains sequenced from one sample in a study of cytomegalovirus exposure and HLA in healthy donors (TCRdb year 2017). The library was prepared using the immunoSEQ multiplex PCR assay. A mixture of 60 forward primers for TCR Vbeta segments and 13 reverse primers for TCR Jbeta segments was used in the multiplex PCR. TCRdb retrieved this table from immuneACCESS and kept in-frame rearrangements only. Not all clones are present; in checked studies, unresolved V genes account for under half, and no reason is known for the remainder. Within this sample are approximately 150,000 clones, with under 70% of them counted one time only. Of the sample, 6.5% is held by the ten largest clones. The sample comprised PBMCs. These receptors originate from a woman aged 55-70 years in good health and CMV-seronegative.

This CDR3 is CTSSPLYGYEQYF. DNA of the CDR3: TGCACCAGCAGCCCCTTATACGGCTACGAGCAGTACTTC. The chain uses TRBV1 and TRBJ2-7; the table's TRBD2 call for D was not verified on the DNA. TRBV1 is an annotated pseudogene. This CDR3 is 13 amino acids long.

V gene TRBV11-2 combines with J gene TRBJ1-2; D ambiguous. Germline V CDR1 and CDR2: SGHAT, FQNNGV. Trimming left V 5 bases short and J 8 bases short, with 24 bases between. This CDR3 contains 16 residues. The CDR3 reads CASSRQAQPGGRGYTF. The CDR3 DNA reads TGTGCCAGCAGCCGACAAGCACAACCGGGAGGTCGGGGCTACACCTTC.

This chain connects TRBV4-3 to TRBJ2-7, with a tentative D call TRBD2 (7 bases). The V gene lost 1 base and the J gene lost 1 base, with 17 bases spanning the gap. This CDR3 has 17 residues. Germline V gives CDR1 LGHNA, CDR2 YSLEER. The CDR3, as DNA: TGCGCCAGCAGCCAAGGATACGGGGGGCGAGGATCCTACGAGCAGTACTTC. Amino acid sequence: CASSQGYGGRGSYEQYF.

The V and J genes are TRBV2 and TRBJ2-7, with D perhaps matching TRBD1 (5 bases). Trimming removed 0 bases from V and 13 bases from J, with 22 bases in between. CDR1 is SNHLY, CDR2 FYNNEI, per germline. CDR3 length equals 15 residues. The CDR3 spells CASSEALMTVTANYF. In DNA, the CDR3 is TGTGCCAGCAGTGAAGCGCTTATGACCGTGACAGCTAACTACTTC.

This clone was seen just once. V usage is TRBV5-1 and J usage is TRBJ2-4, with a tentative D call TRBD1 (6 bases). This CDR3 spans 18 amino acids. Germline loops: CDR1 SGHRS, CDR2 YFSETQ. V lost 1 base and J 0 bases, leaving 17 bases between the germline ends. The CDR3 DNA follows: TGCGCCAGCAGCTTGTCTGACAGGCCGAACGAAGCCAAAAACATTCAGTACTTC. This translates into CASSLSDRPNEAKNIQYF.

J is TRBJ2-5 and V is TRBV7-2; D not certain. V was shortened by 2 bases and J by 4 bases, with 2 bases between the two germline ends. This CDR3 region has 11 residues. Germline values: CDR1 SGHTA, CDR2 FQGNSA. In nucleotides, the CDR3 is TGTGCCAGCAGCTTACTAGAGACCCAGTACTTC. This codes for CASSLLETQYF.

This rearrangement joins TRBV5-4 to TRBJ2-5; D uncertain. CDR1 and CDR2 (germline): SGHNT, YYREEE (reference sequence). The CDR3 loop spans 12 amino acids. Trimming stripped 0 bases from V and 5 bases from J, with 5 bases between. The CDR3 DNA sequence: TGTGCCAGCAGCTTGGATTCTGAGACCCAGTACTTC. Encoded protein: CASSLDSETQYF. Variable domain in full (rest from reference TRBV5-4 and TRBJ2-5): ETGVTQSPTHLIKTRGQQVTLRCSSQSGHNTVSWYQQALGQGPQFIFQYYREEENGRGNFPPRFSGLQFPNYSSELNVNALELDDSALYLCASSLDSETQYFGPGTRLLVL.

The V and J genes are TRBV10-1 and TRBJ1-1; TRBD1 is a possible D gene (5 bases). Trimming left V 3 bases short and J 1 base short, with 21 bases between. CDR3 length: 18 amino acids. CDR1 and CDR2 from the germline V gene are WNHNN and SYGVQD (reference sequence). In nucleotides, the CDR3 is TGCGCCAGCAGTGAACAGGTGATCGTACCTTTATCGAACACTGAAGCTTTCTTT. As protein: CASSEQVIVPLSNTEAFF.

The DNA for the CDR3 is TGTGCCAGCAGCGTGGGGACAAGGTTAAATGAAAAACTGTTTTTT. Residues: CASSVGTRLNEKLFF. The chain joins TRBV9 to TRBJ1-4; possibly TRBD1 for D (6 bases). The germline gives CDR1 SGDLS, CDR2 YYNGEE. CDR3 size: 15 residues. Trimming shortened V by 2 bases and J by 5 bases, and 13 bases separated the two germline ends. The whole variable domain, filled in from reference TRBV9 and TRBJ1-4, reads DSGVTQTPKHLITATGQRVTLRCSPRSGDLSVYWYQQSLDQGLQFLIQYYNGEERAKGNILERFSAQQFPDLHSELNLSSLELGDSALYFCASSVGTRLNEKLFFGSGTQLSVL.

The chain is built from TRBV7-3 and TRBJ1-1; no clear D. V lost 2 bases and J lost 8, with 15 bases in between. The CDR3 loop spans 14 amino acids. Germline V gene data show CDR1 as SGHTA and CDR2 as FQGTGA. The CDR3 nucleotides read TGTGCCAGCAGCTTAGCGCGTTTCATCTCGGAAGCTTTCTTT. Residues: CASSLARFISEAFF.

V and J are TRBV7-2 and TRBJ1-1; maybe TRBD1 (5 bases). This CDR3 region has 13 residues. Trimming pared 5 bases from V and 4 bases from J, leaving 11 bases between. CDR1 is SGHTA and CDR2 is FQGNSA in the germline V gene. For the CDR3, the DNA is TGTGCCAGCAGCAGGGGAGGAAGCACTGAAGCTTTCTTT. Translation gives CASSRGGSTEAFF.

As concerns this clone: One end of the junction does not line up with germline, which may come from a read error. The rearrangement joins TRBV7-9 to TRBJ1-2; weak D call: TRBD1 (5 bases). The CDR3 totals 14 residues. Germline-derived CDR1 and CDR2 are SEHNR and FQNEAQ (reference sequence). DNA for the CDR3: TGTTCCAGCAGCTTAGTACGGGGGTTGGGTGGCTACACCTTC. This codes for CSSSLVRGLGGYTF. Looking up the rest from reference TRBV7-9 and TRBJ1-2 gives the full variable domain: DTGVSQNPRHKITKRGQNVTFRCDPISEHNRLYWYRQTLGQGPEFLTYFQNEAQLEKSRLLSDRFSAERPKGSFSTLEIQRTEQGDSAMYLCSSSLVRGLGGYTFGSGTRLTVV.

The rearrangement joins TRBV11-1 to TRBJ2-1, with 7 bases matching TRBD2. CDR3 length: 14 amino acids. Germline CDR1 SGHAT, CDR2 FQDESV (reference sequence). V lost 1 base to trimming and J lost 9 bases; unmatched junction nucleotides: 6. The CDR3 region has the DNA TGTGCCAGCAGCTTAGACCTGCGGACTAGTGAGCAGTTCTTC. Amino acids: CASSLDLRTSEQFF.

The V call is TRBV7-2, the J call TRBJ1-6; maybe TRBD1 (5 bases). Germline V CDR1 and CDR2: SGHTA, FQGNSA. Trimming shortened V by 1 base and J by 9 bases, and 13 bases separated the two germline ends. The CDR3 runs 15 residues. In DNA, the CDR3 is TGTGCCAGCAGCTTAGAGGCAGGGTTGCTTTCACCCCTCCACTTT. Translation gives CASSLEAGLLSPLHF.

The chain carries TRBV2 and TRBJ2-5, with a possible D match to TRBD2 (5 bases). Germline assignment: CDR1 SNHLY and CDR2 FYNNEI. Trimming pared 10 bases from V and 5 bases from J, leaving 11 bases between. This CDR3 is built from 11 residues. CDR3 DNA sequence: TGTGCCACCAACACGGGGGAGACCCAGTACTTC. It encodes CATNTGETQYF.

The rearrangement uses TRBV5-4 and TRBJ2-3; TRBD2 matches 11 bases. The CDR3 has 16 residues. Germline V gene sequence: CDR1 SGHNT, CDR2 YYREEE (reference sequence). Germline trimming cut 3 bases from V and 2 bases from J; bases unmatched to any gene: 5. This chain's CDR3 is CASSWGTSGNTDTQYF. For the CDR3, the DNA is TGTGCCAGCAGCTGGGGGACTAGCGGAAACACAGATACGCAGTATTTT.

This chain uses TRBV18 with TRBJ1-2; 8 bases are shared with TRBD1. The CDR3 contains 14 residues. V was clipped by 3 bases and J by 7 bases; unmatched bases: 7. From germline, CDR1 is KGHSH and CDR2 LQKENI. CDR3 sequence (DNA): TGTGCCAGCTCACCGACAGGGGCCCCCGGTGGCTACACCTTC. It codes for CASSPTGAPGGYTF.

Only a few counts were recorded for this clone. At one of its ends the junction is not consistent with the germline gene, which may arise from a read error. The DNA for the CDR3 is TGTTCCAGCAGCCCTTCCGGACAGATTAAAGAGACCCAGTACTTC. This gives the protein CSSSPSGQIKETQYF. V is TRBV7-9 and J is TRBJ2-5; D might be TRBD1 (6 bases). This CDR3 spans 15 amino acids. Germline assignment: CDR1 SEHNR and CDR2 FQNEAQ (reference sequence). Based on the CDR3 plus reference TRBV7-9 and TRBJ2-5, the full variable domain is DTGVSQNPRHKITKRGQNVTFRCDPISEHNRLYWYRQTLGQGPEFLTYFQNEAQLEKSRLLSDRFSAERPKGSFSTLEIQRTEQGDSAMYLCSSSPSGQIKETQYFGPGTRLLVL.

This chain uses TRBV10-3 with TRBJ1-2; 11 positions agree with TRBD1. This CDR3 is 14 amino acids long. Germline assignment: CDR1 ENHRY and CDR2 SYGVKD. V gave up 8 bases and J gave up 1 base; unmatched junction bases: 3. CDR3 DNA: TGTGCCATCGCGGACAGGGGGCATAACTATGGCTACACCTTC. The encoded protein is CAIADRGHNYGYTF.

The gene calls are TRBV9 and TRBJ2-2, with TRBD2 matching over 10 bases. The germline V gene encodes CDR1 SGDLS and CDR2 YYNGEE. The CDR3 is made up of 15 amino acids. Unmatched junction bases numbered 4, after V lost 2 bases and J lost 6 bases. The chain's CDR3 is CASSVNSGRAGELFF. The DNA of the CDR3 is TGTGCCAGCAGCGTTAACAGCGGGAGGGCCGGGGAGCTGTTTTTT. Together with reference TRBV9 and TRBJ2-2, the CDR3 gives the full variable domain: DSGVTQTPKHLITATGQRVTLRCSPRSGDLSVYWYQQSLDQGLQFLIQYYNGEERAKGNILERFSAQQFPDLHSELNLSSLELGDSALYFCASSVNSGRAGELFFGEGSRLTVL.

This chain uses TRBV5-1 with TRBJ2-2; TRBD2 is a possible D gene (5 bases). CDR1 SGHRS and CDR2 YFSETQ come from the germline V gene. V was clipped by 1 base and J by 2 bases, with 18 bases between them. The CDR3 extends over 18 amino acids. CDR3 in DNA: TGCGCCAGCAGCTTGTATGGTTCGGCTAGCTCCAACACCGGGGAGCTGTTTTTT. This codes for CASSLYGSASSNTGELFF.